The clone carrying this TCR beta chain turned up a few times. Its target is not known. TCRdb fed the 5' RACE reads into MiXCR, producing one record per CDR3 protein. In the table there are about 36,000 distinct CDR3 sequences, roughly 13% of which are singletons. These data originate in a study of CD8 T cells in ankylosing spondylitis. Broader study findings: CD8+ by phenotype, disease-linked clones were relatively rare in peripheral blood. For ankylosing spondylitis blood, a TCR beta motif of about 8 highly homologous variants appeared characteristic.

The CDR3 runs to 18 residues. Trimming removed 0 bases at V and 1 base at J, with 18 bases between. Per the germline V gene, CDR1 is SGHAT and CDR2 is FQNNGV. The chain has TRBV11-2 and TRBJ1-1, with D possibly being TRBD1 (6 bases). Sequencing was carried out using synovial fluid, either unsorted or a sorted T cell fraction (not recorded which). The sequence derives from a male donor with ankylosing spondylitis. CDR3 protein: CASSLDLRGPQKNTEAFF. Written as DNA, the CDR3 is TGTGCCAGCAGCTTAGACCTTCGGGGGCCCCAAAAGAACACTGAAGCTTTCTTT.